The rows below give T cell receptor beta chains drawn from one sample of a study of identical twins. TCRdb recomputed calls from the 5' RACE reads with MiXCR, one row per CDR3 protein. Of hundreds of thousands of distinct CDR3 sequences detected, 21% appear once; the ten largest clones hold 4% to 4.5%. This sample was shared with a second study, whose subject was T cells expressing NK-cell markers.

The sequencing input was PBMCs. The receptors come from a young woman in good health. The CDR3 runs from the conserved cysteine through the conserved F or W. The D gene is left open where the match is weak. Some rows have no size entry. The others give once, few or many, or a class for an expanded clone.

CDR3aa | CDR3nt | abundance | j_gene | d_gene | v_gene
CSVPGQGSEWTEAFF | TGCAGTGTCCCAGGACAGGGGTCAGAATGGACTGAAGCTTTCTTT | NA | TRBJ1-1 | TRBD1 | TRBV20-1
CASSLELATNEKLFF | TGTGCCAGCAGCTTAGAGTTGGCAACTAATGAAAAACTGTTTTTT | many | TRBJ1-4 | NA | TRBV7-9
CASSSGPRRLAGGPYNEQFF | TGTGCCAGCAGTTCGGGCCCCAGAAGGCTAGCGGGAGGGCCCTACAATGAGCAGTTCTTC | few | TRBJ2-1 | TRBD2 | TRBV12-3/TRBV12-4
CASSRTWREETTEQFF | TGTGCCAGCAGCCGAACGTGGCGGGAAGAGACTACGGAGCAGTTCTTC | NA | TRBJ2-1 | NA | TRBV6-1
CASSLGATANEKLFF | TGCGCCAGCAGCTTAGGCGCGACAGCGAATGAAAAACTGTTTTTT | many | TRBJ1-4 | NA | TRBV5-1
CASSWQFF | TGTGCCAGCAGTTGGCAGTTCTTC | NA | TRBJ2-1 | NA | TRBV12-3/TRBV12-4
CASTRPGLAGAEQFF | TGTGCCAGCACCCGTCCGGGACTAGCGGGAGCCGAGCAGTTCTTC | few | TRBJ2-1 | TRBD2 | TRBV6-1
CASSQDQGQRLFF | TGTGCCAGCAGCCAAGATCAGGGACAACGACTGTTTTTT | few | TRBJ1-4 | NA | TRBV14
CSVGRWQGSSYNEQFF | TGCAGCGTTGGGCGATGGCAGGGTAGCTCCTACAATGAGCAGTTCTTC | many | TRBJ2-1 | NA | TRBV29-1
CASSWTRGSGEQFF | TGTGCCAGCAGTTGGACGCGGGGTTCCGGTGAGCAGTTCTTC | NA | TRBJ2-1 | NA | TRBV27
CASSESIAGTDTQYF | TGCGCCAGCAGTGAGTCAATAGCGGGGACAGATACGCAGTATTTT | many | TRBJ2-3 | TRBD2 | TRBV10-1
CASSGRTSGSADTQYF | TGTGCCAGCAGCGGACGGACTAGCGGGAGTGCAGATACGCAGTATTTT | NA | TRBJ2-3 | TRBD2 | TRBV9
CSARATRDEKLFF | TGCAGTGCTAGGGCTACCAGGGACGAAAAACTGTTTTTT | NA | TRBJ1-4 | NA | TRBV20-1
CASLQSGARVGEQFF | TGTGCCAGCCTACAGAGCGGGGCCCGGGTTGGTGAGCAGTTCTTC | few | TRBJ2-1 | TRBD2 | TRBV5-4
CASTRTGVTYEQYF | TGTGCCAGCACCCGGACAGGGGTAACCTACGAGCAGTACTTC | few | TRBJ2-7 | TRBD1 | TRBV7-8
CAISGNSGTSGYNEQFF | TGTGCCATCAGTGGAAACTCGGGGACTAGCGGATACAATGAGCAGTTCTTC | few | TRBJ2-1 | TRBD2 | TRBV10-3
CATDSGGYEQYF | TGTGCCACCGATAGCGGGGGCTACGAGCAGTACTTC | NA | TRBJ2-7 | TRBD2 | TRBV19
CASSLATAPGPQHF | TGTGCCAGCAGTTTAGCGACAGCCCCGGGCCCCCAGCATTTT | many | TRBJ1-5 | NA | TRBV12-3/TRBV12-4
CALAIGRYEQYF | TGTGCCCTAGCAATTGGGCGCTACGAGCAGTACTTC | NA | TRBJ2-7 | NA | TRBV2
CSVMADQETQYF | TGCAGCGTCATGGCGGACCAAGAGACCCAGTACTTC | many | TRBJ2-5 | NA | TRBV29-1
CASSRYSEQFF | TGTGCCAGCAGCCGGTACAGCGAGCAGTTCTTC | few | TRBJ2-1 | NA | TRBV7-2
CASSSGFGETQYF | TGTGCCAGCAGCTCAGGGTTTGGAGAGACCCAGTACTTC | few | TRBJ2-5 | NA | TRBV11-1
CASSLERARNEQYF | TGTGCCAGCAGCTTAGAGAGGGCGCGGAACGAGCAGTACTTC | few | TRBJ2-7 | NA | TRBV5-6
CASSISGSGANEQFF | TGCGCCAGCAGCATTAGCGGGAGTGGGGCCAATGAGCAGTTCTTC | NA | TRBJ2-1 | TRBD2 | TRBV5-1
CASSLARTSGRAGTDTQYF | TGTGCCAGCAGCTTAGCCCGGACTAGCGGGAGGGCCGGAACAGATACGCAGTATTTT | few | TRBJ2-3 | TRBD2 | TRBV7-2
CATVGGYQPQHF | TGTGCCACGGTAGGGGGTTATCAGCCCCAGCATTTT | few | TRBJ1-5 | NA | TRBV28
CASSGTTQGSEQFF | TGCGCCAGCAGCGGAACTACACAGGGCAGTGAGCAGTTCTTC | few | TRBJ2-1 | NA | TRBV5-1
CSARPPTGTSGGASYNEQFF | TGCAGTGCTAGACCCCCAACCGGGACTAGCGGGGGGGCATCCTACAATGAGCAGTTCTTC | few | TRBJ2-1 | TRBD2 | TRBV20-1
CAISGDRGLAEQFF | TGTGCCATCAGTGGAGACCGGGGACTTGCGGAGCAGTTCTTC | NA | TRBJ2-1 | NA | TRBV10-3
CASSPRSGEQFF | TGTGCCAGCAGTCCCCGATCTGGTGAGCAGTTCTTC | NA | TRBJ2-1 | NA | TRBV6-5
CASSSGTSEADTQYF | TGTGCCAGCAGTTCCGGGACTAGCGAAGCAGATACGCAGTATTTT | few | TRBJ2-3 | TRBD2 | TRBV7-2
CASSLGDHSGETQYF | TGTGCCAGCAGCTTAGGCGACCACTCAGGAGAGACCCAGTACTTC | many | TRBJ2-5 | NA | TRBV11-2
CASSLAHSAGTSTDTQYF | TGTGCCAGCAGCTTAGCCCATTCAGCGGGCACTAGCACAGATACGCAGTATTTT | few | TRBJ2-3 | NA | TRBV7-2
CASSLGTLTNNYEQYF | TGCGCCAGCAGCTTGGGGACACTCACGAATAATTACGAGCAGTACTTC | NA | TRBJ2-7 | NA | TRBV5-1
CASSPGVNNEQFF | TGTGCCAGCAGCCCGGGGGTCAACAATGAGCAGTTCTTC | many | TRBJ2-1 | NA | TRBV11-1
CASSPGRLPANEKLFF | TGTGCCAGCAGCCCCGGACGTCTACCAGCTAATGAAAAACTGTTTTTT | few | TRBJ1-4 | NA | TRBV5-8
CSVSREAGEQYF | TGCAGTGTGTCCAGGGAGGCGGGCGAGCAGTACTTC | few | TRBJ2-7 | NA | TRBV20-1
CASSLVRGSYNEQFF | TGTGCCAGCAGTTTAGTGCGGGGGTCCTACAATGAGCAGTTCTTC | few | TRBJ2-1 | TRBD2 | TRBV28
CASSYSGHNQPQHF | TGTGCCAGCAGTTACTCAGGGCACAATCAGCCCCAGCATTTT | few | TRBJ1-5 | NA | TRBV6-5
CASSRPGETQYF | TGTGCCAGCAGTCGTCCCGGGGAGACCCAGTACTTC | many | TRBJ2-5 | NA | TRBV27
CASSYSDRPEAFF | TGTGCCAGCAGTTACTCGGACAGGCCTGAAGCTTTCTTT | NA | TRBJ1-1 | TRBD1 | TRBV6-5
CASSSRIEGDTQYF | TGTGCCAGCAGTTCGCGGATCGAGGGAGATACGCAGTATTTT | many | TRBJ2-3 | NA | TRBV6-2/TRBV6-3
CSVPRTTWDEQYF | TGCAGTGTCCCGAGGACTACCTGGGACGAGCAGTACTTC | NA | TRBJ2-7 | NA | TRBV20-1
CASSLTAVEYGYTF | TGCGCCAGCAGCTTGACCGCAGTCGAGTATGGCTACACCTTC | NA | TRBJ1-2 | NA | TRBV5-1
CASGRTSENNEQFF | TGTGCCAGCGGTCGGACTAGCGAGAACAATGAGCAGTTCTTC | NA | TRBJ2-1 | TRBD2 | TRBV6-2/TRBV6-3
CAGGKSDTQYF | TGTGCCGGGGGGAAGTCAGATACGCAGTATTTT | few | TRBJ2-3 | NA | TRBV7-9
CASSHRGDYNSPLHF | TGTGCCAGCAGTCACCGAGGGGACTACAATTCACCCCTCCACTTT | few | TRBJ1-6 | NA | TRBV12-3/TRBV12-4
CASSKDYPTDTQYF | TGTGCCAGCAGCAAGGACTACCCCACAGATACGCAGTATTTT | NA | TRBJ2-3 | NA | TRBV5-8
CSVEDRGRGWDTQYF | TGCAGCGTTGAAGATCGAGGGAGAGGTTGGGATACGCAGTATTTT | few | TRBJ2-3 | NA | TRBV29-1
CASSFATEGELFF | TGTGCCAGCAGCTTCGCGACTGAAGGGGAGCTGTTTTTT | NA | TRBJ2-2 | NA | TRBV12-3/TRBV12-4
CASSMTGTSGREGTQYF | TGTGCCAGCAGCATGACCGGGACTAGCGGGAGGGAGGGGACCCAGTACTTC | NA | TRBJ2-5 | TRBD2 | TRBV7-2
CASSPRLAGETQYF | TGTGCCAGCAGTCCCCGACTAGCTGGAGAGACCCAGTACTTC | NA | TRBJ2-5 | TRBD2 | TRBV6-1
CASSPSRGQGTGELFF | TGTGCCAGCAGCCCAAGCAGGGGTCAAGGCACCGGGGAGCTGTTTTTT | NA | TRBJ2-2 | NA | TRBV7-9
CASKGQGASYEQYF | TGTGCCAGCAAAGGACAGGGGGCCTCCTACGAGCAGTACTTC | NA | TRBJ2-7 | TRBD1 | TRBV12-3/TRBV12-4
CSAQRTSGTYEQYF | TGCAGTGCTCAAAGGACTAGCGGCACCTACGAGCAGTACTTC | NA | TRBJ2-7 | TRBD2 | TRBV20-1
CASSQGLIYEQYF | TGTGCCAGCAGCCAAGGGCTGATCTACGAGCAGTACTTC | many | TRBJ2-7 | NA | TRBV3-1